This T cell receptor beta chain was identified during a study of T cell repertoires in cytomegalovirus infection (dated by TCRdb to the late 2010s). Concerning the study at large: Donor HLA type was relevant to the analysis, as public TCR beta signatures indicated carriage of CMV infection together with the matching HLA type.

As concerns this clonotype: Its antigen is currently not known. A read error may be the cause here, since a much bigger clone is one base away.

The full study reports these points: Cumulative frequency of public TCR beta family members discriminated carriers of CMV infection plus the relevant HLA type in this cohort and an independent 352-donor cohort. The ex vivo response was dominated by HLA-C-restricted CMV-specific TCR beta clonotypes, which also provided the single most frequent clonotype in two of eight donors.

The sequencer was an Illumina HiSeq 1500. TCRdb passed the public sequencing reads through fastp at Q25 and MiXCR, retaining productive beta sequences. CDR3 protein sequences are deduplicated, and each keeps its most common genes and DNA. The sample table records some 280,000 distinct CDR3 sequences; about 13% of these occur just once. The top ten constitute 8.8% of the sample. This receptor was taken from a human donor in good health (CMV status not recorded). Some clones in this sample may be carry-over from other donors' samples. The sequenced sample was PBMCs.

The CDR3 sequence is CASSLAPTNTEAFF. The sequenced DNA: TGTGCCAGCAGCTTAGCGCCAACGAACACTGAAGCTTTCTTT. The receptor chain draws on TRBV7-9 and TRBJ1-1; confidence is insufficient to name the D gene. The CDR3 holds 14 amino acids from the cysteine to the phenylalanine. The DNA shown is the 42-base CDR3, in frame from base 1. The junction shows trimming of 0 bases on V and 1 base on J, plus 6 bases between the germline ends. CDR1 and CDR2, per the germline V gene (reference sequence), are SEHNR and FQNEAQ.